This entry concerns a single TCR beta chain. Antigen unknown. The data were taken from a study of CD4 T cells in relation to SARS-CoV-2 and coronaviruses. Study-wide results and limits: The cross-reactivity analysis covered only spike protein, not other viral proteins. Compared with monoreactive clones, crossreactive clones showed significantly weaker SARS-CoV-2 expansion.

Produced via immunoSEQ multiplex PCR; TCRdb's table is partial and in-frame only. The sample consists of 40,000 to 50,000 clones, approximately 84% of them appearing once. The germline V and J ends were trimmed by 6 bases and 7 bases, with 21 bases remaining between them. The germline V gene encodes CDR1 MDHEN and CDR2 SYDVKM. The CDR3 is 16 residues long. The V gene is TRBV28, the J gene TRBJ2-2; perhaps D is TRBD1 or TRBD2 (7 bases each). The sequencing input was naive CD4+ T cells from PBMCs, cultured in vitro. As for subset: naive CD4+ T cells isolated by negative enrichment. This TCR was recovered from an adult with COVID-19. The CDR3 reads CASSPQGGGPHGELFF. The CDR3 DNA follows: TGTGCCAGCAGCCCTCAGGGGGGGGGCCCACACGGGGAGCTGTTTTTT.